This TCR beta chain was sequenced for a study of identical twins. Whole-study results and caveats: Twins showed weaker excess sharing in their beta out-of-frame sequences. Beta clonotypes that were abundant in cord blood contained fewer insertions, a pattern absent from memory repertoires.

This CDR3 has 17 residues. J gave up 1 base and V 1 base, and 5 bases lay outside the gene matches. CDR1 is SGHVS, CDR2 FNYEAQ, per germline. Worth noting for this clonotype: The antigen remains unidentified.

Donors were all healthy Caucasians. TCRdb re-called the 5' RACE reads through MiXCR, storing one row per CDR3 protein. The sample includes about 720,000 distinct CDR3 sequences, 15% to 20% of them seen just once. The same sample was also used in a study of T cells expressing NK-cell markers. That study reports: Unclear, still, was the HCMV specificity of the expanded NKG2C+ T cell clones.

The sequence was collected from a woman between 18 and 29 years old in good health. The rearrangement joins TRBV7-6 to TRBJ2-1, with 9 bases matching TRBD2. The specimen sequenced was PBMCs. In DNA, the CDR3 is TGTGCCAGCAGCTTAGAAGAGGCGGGAGGGTCCTACAATGAGCAGTTCTTC. The encoded protein is CASSLEEAGGSYNEQFF.